Sequencing of this T cell receptor (beta chain) was carried out in a study of control samples from healthy donors and cancer patients. CDR1 SEHNR and CDR2 FQNEAQ come from the germline V gene (reference sequence). The CDR3 extends over 12 amino acids. V lost 1 base to trimming and J lost 2 bases, with 2 bases between them. Assay: immunoSEQ multiplex PCR; the TCRdb copy retains only in-frame clones and omits some. Of about 180,000 clones in the sample, around 89% were seen once. The rearrangement links TRBV7-9 to TRBJ1-2; D not certain. This clonotype originated in a woman aged 50 to 65 in good health. Sequenced: blood. The CDR3 is CASSLDNYGYTF. CDR3 nucleotide sequence: TGTGCCAGCAGCTTAGACAACTATGGCTACACCTTC. The full variable domain, in which reference TRBV7-9 and TRBJ1-2 provide the parts outside the CDR3, is DTGVSQNPRHKITKRGQNVTFRCDPISEHNRLYWYRQTLGQGPEFLTYFQNEAQLEKSRLLSDRFSAERPKGSFSTLEIQRTEQGDSAMYLCASSLDNYGYTFGSGTRLTVV.